This paragraph reports one T cell receptor (beta chain). Its antigen is not identified. TCR libraries were built in bulk with a published protocol and specific TCR primers. MiXCR was run by TCRdb on the PCR reads, yielding one entry per CDR3 protein. The table has some 320,000 distinct CDR3 sequences, about 22% seen once. Trimming stripped 11 bases from V and 3 bases from J, with 20 bases between. Germline V gives CDR1 MDHEN, CDR2 SYDVKM. This CDR3 contains 15 residues. These data originate in a study of molecular identifiers for immune sequencing clone quantification. The overall study: Replicates partitioned RNA from approximately 20,000 or 98,000 naive CD8 cells into five parts, sequencing four. Overall study findings and caveats: Over 98% of effector molecules, but under 1% in naive cells, were held by clones with more than 20 RNA copies.

The chain couples TRBV28 to TRBJ2-1; a possible D gene is TRBD2 (6 bases). The material sequenced was naive CD8+ T cells from blood, with Jurkat cell RNA spiked in. Regarding subset: FACS-sorted CD8+CD4-CCR7+CD45RA+ naive T cells. The receptor was isolated from a human donor in good health. Some libraries in this study had Jurkat cell RNA spiked in. CDR3: CAGAPRGTYYNEQFF. The DNA of the CDR3 is TGTGCCGGGGCCCCCCGGGGGACCTACTACAATGAGCAGTTCTTC.